This entry lists 21 T cell receptor beta chains sequenced from one sample in a study of T cells in localized non-small cell lung cancer. Profiled with immunoSEQ multiplex PCR; TCRdb holds only in-frame clones, not every one. The sample comprises tens of thousands of clones, approximately 90% of which are singletons, and less than 20% rests with the top ten. The sequencing here drew on peripheral blood, taken before any cancer treatment. These receptors were taken from a man aged 35-75 years with stage I lung adenocarcinoma.

The V gene is TRBV14, the J gene TRBJ2-7; TRBD2 is a possible D gene (5 bases). The V gene's germline CDR1 is SGHDN and CDR2 FVKESK. V lost 1 base and J 7 bases, leaving 20 bases between the germline ends. This CDR3 has 16 residues. This CDR3 is CASSQVISGNPREQYF. The CDR3 nucleotides are TGTGCCAGCAGCCAAGTTATCTCCGGGAATCCTCGGGAGCAGTACTTC.

The V call is TRBV5-4, the J call TRBJ2-1, with 10 bases aligning to TRBD2. CDR3 size: 13 residues. Germline CDR1 reads SGHNT; CDR2 reads YYREEE (reference sequence). V lost 4 bases and J lost 8; bases outside the gene matches: 3. The CDR3 reads CASSPSGRDEQFF. The CDR3 bases are TGTGCCAGCAGCCCCAGCGGGAGGGATGAGCAGTTCTTC. The whole variable domain, filled in from reference TRBV5-4 and TRBJ2-1, reads ETGVTQSPTHLIKTRGQQVTLRCSSQSGHNTVSWYQQALGQGPQFIFQYYREEENGRGNFPPRFSGLQFPNYSSELNVNALELDDSALYLCASSPSGRDEQFFGPGTRLTVL.

The chain uses TRBV7-2 and TRBJ1-2; possibly TRBD1 for D (6 bases). Germline CDR1 reads SGHTA; CDR2 reads FQGNSA. V shed 7 bases and J shed 2 bases, with 14 bases lying between them. The CDR3 is 14 residues long. The CDR3 is CASNTDRLNYGYTF. In DNA, the CDR3 is TGTGCCAGCAACACTGACAGGCTAAACTATGGCTACACCTTC.

The chain has TRBV7-9 and TRBJ2-5; D is perhaps TRBD1 or TRBD2 (5 bases each). Trimming shortened V by 5 bases and J by 4 bases, and 20 bases separated the two germline ends. Germline CDR1 and CDR2: SEHNR and FQNEAQ (reference sequence). This CDR3 region has 16 residues. This chain's CDR3 is CASSQLAGLGVETQYF. The CDR3 DNA is TGTGCCAGCAGCCAATTAGCCGGTCTGGGGGTAGAGACCCAGTACTTC.

The CDR3 region has the DNA TGTGCCAGCAGCCGACTAGCGGCCAACACCGGGGAGCTGTTTTTT. This sequence encodes CASSRLAANTGELFF. This chain links TRBV7-2 with TRBJ2-2, with 9 positions matching TRBD2. Looked up from germline, CDR1 is SGHTA and CDR2 is FQGNSA. The J segment lost 2 bases and the V segment lost 5 bases, leaving 3 bases of the junction unmatched. The CDR3 covers 15 residues.

V gene TRBV7-9 combines with J gene TRBJ2-5; D ambiguous. Germline CDR1 is SEHNR and CDR2 is FQNEAQ (reference sequence). Between the trimmed V and J ends, which lost 4 bases and 5 bases, there was a span of 2 bases. The CDR3 contains 10 residues. CDR3 in amino acids: CASSSETQYF. In nucleotides, the CDR3 is TGTGCCAGCAGCTCCGAGACCCAGTACTTC.

V is TRBV5-1 and J is TRBJ2-4; the match to TRBD1 covers 7 bases. The trim removed 0 bases at V and 2 bases at J, leaving 2 bases unmatched. The germline V gene encodes CDR1 SGHRS and CDR2 YFSETQ. The CDR3 consists of 15 residues. The CDR3 here is CASSLGGQPKNIQYF. The CDR3 coding sequence is TGCGCCAGCAGCTTGGGGGGACAGCCCAAAAACATTCAGTACTTC.

This clone was seen only once. This sequence joins TRBV29-1 and TRBJ1-2, with TRBD1 identical over 8 bases. V shed 2 bases, J shed 7 bases, and the junction held 3 bases outside the gene matches. This CDR3 has 12 amino acids. Germline V lookup: CDR1 SQVTM, CDR2 ANQGSEA. The CDR3 loop reads CSVERTGTGYTF. The CDR3 region has the DNA TGCAGCGTTGAAAGGACAGGGACTGGCTACACCTTC.

The chain has TRBV5-6 and TRBJ1-3; no firm D call. Germline V gene sequence: CDR1 SGHDT, CDR2 YYEEEE. V lost 4 bases to trimming and J lost 4 bases, with 18 bases between them. The CDR3 runs to 16 residues. CDR3 nucleotides: TGTGCCAGCAGCCAACTCCCCGGAGCGGGCGGAAACACCATATATTTT. As protein: CASSQLPGAGGNTIYF.

This clone was recorded once. This sequence joins TRBV29-1 and TRBJ1-1; D gene uncertain. The CDR3 length is 13 residues. Germline loops: CDR1 SQVTM, CDR2 ANQGSEA. Trimming took off 2 bases at V and 1 base at J, with 8 bases between the two ends. CDR3 amino acids: CSVEITANTEAFF. The CDR3 DNA sequence: TGCAGCGTTGAAATTACGGCGAACACTGAAGCTTTCTTT.

The chain joins TRBV10-3 to TRBJ2-3; the match to TRBD1 covers 9 bases. This CDR3 is 17 amino acids long. Trimming at V came to 0 bases and at J to 3 bases, leaving 7 bases not matched to a gene. CDR1 and CDR2 from the germline V gene are ENHRY and SYGVKD. The CDR3 protein is CAISESQGQGKTDTQYF. The CDR3 DNA follows: TGTGCCATCAGTGAGTCGCAGGGACAGGGTAAAACAGATACGCAGTATTTT.

This chain uses TRBV19 with TRBJ1-1; D is undetermined. Germline CDR1 and CDR2: LNHDA and SQIVND (reference sequence). Trimming removed 2 bases at V and 1 base at J, with 5 bases between. The CDR3 runs 13 residues. In nucleotides, the CDR3 is TGTGCCAGTAGTATATCGCGGAACACTGAAGCTTTCTTT. Translated: CASSISRNTEAFF.

The rearrangement uses TRBV15 and TRBJ2-1; D may correspond to TRBD1 or TRBD2 (5 bases each). From germline, CDR1 is LNHNV and CDR2 YYDKDF (reference sequence). The CDR3 consists of 15 residues. Trimming pared 0 bases from V and 4 bases from J, leaving 10 bases between. CDR3 protein: CATSRDRDGYNEQFF. For the CDR3, the DNA is TGTGCCACCAGCAGAGACCGGGACGGATACAATGAGCAGTTCTTC.

The rearrangement links TRBV6-5 to TRBJ2-3, with 10 bases aligning to TRBD2. CDR1 is MNHEY and CDR2 is SVGAGI in the germline V gene. This CDR3 spans 16 amino acids. Trimming removed 4 bases from V and 1 base from J; junction bases left unmatched: 5. CDR3 nucleotide sequence: TGTGCCAGCAGTTCACGGGGGACTAGCGGCACAGATACGCAGTATTTT. It is translated as CASSSRGTSGTDTQYF.

The gene calls are TRBV5-5 and TRBJ1-3; 8 positions agree with TRBD1. The junction had 11 bases not matched to a gene; V was cut back by 5 bases and J by 4 bases. The CDR3 loop spans 16 amino acids. Germline values: CDR1 SGHKS, CDR2 YYEKEE (reference sequence). DNA of the CDR3: TGTGCCAGCAGTCTATCCGGGACAGGTCCCGGAAACACCATATATTTT. This encodes CASSLSGTGPGNTIYF.

This chain uses TRBV28 with TRBJ1-2; D remains unclear. Germline CDR1 reads MDHEN; CDR2 reads SYDVKM. CDR3 length equals 16 residues. The ends were cut back, 1 base at V and 7 bases at J, with 19 bases in the middle. The chain's CDR3 is CASSLSSGRWSGGYTF. CDR3 nucleotide sequence: TGTGCCAGCAGTTTATCCAGCGGTAGGTGGAGTGGTGGCTACACCTTC.

The table lists this clone with a few counts. The chain combines TRBV5-4 with TRBJ2-1, with D uncertain. Trimming cost V 4 bases and J 0 bases, with 17 bases left between them. Per germline, CDR1 SGHNT and CDR2 YYREEE (reference sequence). The CDR3 has 17 amino acids. CDR3 sequence: CASSRPGRISSYNEQFF. Written as DNA, the CDR3 is TGTGCCAGCAGCCGACCTGGGCGGATTAGCTCCTACAATGAGCAGTTCTTC.

The rearrangement joins TRBV6-5 to TRBJ2-1; TRBD1 matches at 11 bases. Germline V CDR1 and CDR2: MNHEY, SVGAGI. V was pared by 6 bases and J by 6 bases, with 7 bases of the junction left unmatched. The CDR3 runs 15 residues. The CDR3 DNA reads TGTGCCAGCAGCCTAGTCGGACAGGGGGCCAATGAGCAGTTCTTC. It translates to CASSLVGQGANEQFF.

The V call is TRBV6-6, the J call TRBJ2-7; weak D call: TRBD2 (6 bases). CDR1 is MNHNY and CDR2 is SVGAGI in the germline V gene (reference sequence). The CDR3 sequence is 13 residues long. Trimming shortened V by 6 bases and J by 3 bases, and 12 bases separated the two germline ends. The CDR3 nucleotides are TGTGCCAGCAGCCCTGTGGGGGGCTACGAGCAGTACTTC. Protein: CASSPVGGYEQYF.

The genes are TRBV30 and TRBJ2-5; 7 bases map to TRBD2. With V trimmed by 3 bases and J by 5 bases, 9 bases remained unmatched. The CDR3 totals 14 residues. Germline V gene lookup returns CDR1 GTSNPN and CDR2 SVGIG (reference sequence). The CDR3 region is CAWSSYSREETQYF. The CDR3 DNA reads TGTGCCTGGAGCTCCTACTCGCGGGAGGAGACCCAGTACTTC.

This clone showed up just once. The gene calls are TRBV18 and TRBJ2-5; D is uncertain. Germline lookup yields CDR1 KGHSH and CDR2 LQKENI. The CDR3 is made up of 13 amino acids. Between the trimmed V and J ends, which lost 3 bases and 1 base, there was a span of 6 bases. CDR3 region: CASSPRSQETQYF. The CDR3 nucleotides are TGTGCCAGCTCACCGCGCAGCCAAGAGACCCAGTACTTC.